This TCR beta chain was retrieved from a study of T cell responses to AZD1222 COVID-19 vaccine. Profiling relied on immunoSEQ multiplex PCR, and the TCRdb table lists in-frame clones only, not all of them. Of 95,000 to 150,000 clones in the sample, around 84% were seen once. Study-wide findings and caveats: The study sampled repertoires only after the peak T cell response. Baseline seropositivity occurred in only a handful of AZD1222 recipients. Most donors were white British, females outnumbered males, and clonal diversity was possibly underestimated.

Of note for this clone: Its specificity is unknown.

V lost 3 bases to trimming and J lost 7 bases, with 12 bases between them. The CDR3 length is 13 residues. The V and J genes are TRBV12-3 or TRBV12-4 and TRBJ1-1; D is unclear. The sample in question was peripheral blood, obtained on day 0 of AZD1222 vaccination. The source is an adult in good health. The CDR3 DNA follows: TGTGCCAGCAGTTTGTTGGGCAGCTATGAAGCTTTCTTT. It is translated as CASSLLGSYEAFF.